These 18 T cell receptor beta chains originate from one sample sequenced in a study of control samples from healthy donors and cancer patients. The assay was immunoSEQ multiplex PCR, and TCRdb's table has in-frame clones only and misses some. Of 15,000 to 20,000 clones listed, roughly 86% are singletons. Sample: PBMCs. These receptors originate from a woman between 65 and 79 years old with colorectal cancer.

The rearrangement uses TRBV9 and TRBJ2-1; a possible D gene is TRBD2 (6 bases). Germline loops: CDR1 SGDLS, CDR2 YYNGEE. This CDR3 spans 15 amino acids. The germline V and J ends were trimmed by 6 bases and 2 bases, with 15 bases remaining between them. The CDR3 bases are TGTGCCAGCACAAAGGAGGGTGAAACCTACAATGAGCAGTTCTTC. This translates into CASTKEGETYNEQFF.

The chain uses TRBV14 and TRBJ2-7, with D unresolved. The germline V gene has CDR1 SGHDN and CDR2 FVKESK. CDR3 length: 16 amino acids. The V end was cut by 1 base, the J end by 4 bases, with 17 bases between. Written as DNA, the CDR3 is TGTGCCAGCAGCCAAGCGGCTCCCGGATTGGGTTACGAGCAGTACTTC. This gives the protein CASSQAAPGLGYEQYF.

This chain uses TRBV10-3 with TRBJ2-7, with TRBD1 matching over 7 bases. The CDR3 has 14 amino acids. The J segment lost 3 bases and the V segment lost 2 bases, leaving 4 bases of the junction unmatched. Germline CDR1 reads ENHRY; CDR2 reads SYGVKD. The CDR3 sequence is CAISEGTVFYEQYF. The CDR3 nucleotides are TGTGCCATCAGTGAGGGGACAGTGTTCTACGAGCAGTACTTC.

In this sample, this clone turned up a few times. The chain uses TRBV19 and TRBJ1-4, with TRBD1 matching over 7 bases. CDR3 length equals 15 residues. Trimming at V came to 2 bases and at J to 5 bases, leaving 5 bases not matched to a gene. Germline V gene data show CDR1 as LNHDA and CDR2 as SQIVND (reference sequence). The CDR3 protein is CASSIWRGRNEKLFF. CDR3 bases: TGTGCCAGTAGTATATGGAGGGGGCGGAATGAAAAACTGTTTTTT.

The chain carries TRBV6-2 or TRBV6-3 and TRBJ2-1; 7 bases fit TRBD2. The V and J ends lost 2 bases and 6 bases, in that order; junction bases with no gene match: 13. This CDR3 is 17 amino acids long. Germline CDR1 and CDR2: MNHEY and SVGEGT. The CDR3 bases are TGTGCCAGCAGTTACCGACTAGCTTCTAGGACTGTCAATGAGCAGTTCTTC. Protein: CASSYRLASRTVNEQFF.

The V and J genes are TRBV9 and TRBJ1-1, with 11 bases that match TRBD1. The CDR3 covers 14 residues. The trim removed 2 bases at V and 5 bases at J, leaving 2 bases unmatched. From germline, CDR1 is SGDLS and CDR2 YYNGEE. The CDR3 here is CASSVGTGGTEAFF. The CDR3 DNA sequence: TGTGCCAGCAGCGTCGGGACAGGGGGGACTGAAGCTTTCTTT.

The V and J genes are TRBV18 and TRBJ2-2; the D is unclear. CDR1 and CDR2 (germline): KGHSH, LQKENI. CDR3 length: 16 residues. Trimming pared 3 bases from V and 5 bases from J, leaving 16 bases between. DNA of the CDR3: TGTGCCAGCTCACCGTTGACTGGTAAAGGGACCGGGGAGCTGTTTTTT. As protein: CASSPLTGKGTGELFF.

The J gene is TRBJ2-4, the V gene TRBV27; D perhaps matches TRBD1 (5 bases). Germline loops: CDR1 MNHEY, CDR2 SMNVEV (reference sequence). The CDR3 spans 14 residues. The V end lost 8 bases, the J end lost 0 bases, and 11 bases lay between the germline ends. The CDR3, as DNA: TGTGCCAGCTCAGACAGACTAGCCAAAAACATTCAGTACTTC. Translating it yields CASSDRLAKNIQYF.

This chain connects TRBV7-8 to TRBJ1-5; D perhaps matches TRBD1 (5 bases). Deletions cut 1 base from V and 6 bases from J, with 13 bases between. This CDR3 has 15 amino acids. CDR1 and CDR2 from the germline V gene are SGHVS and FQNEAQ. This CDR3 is CASSLEGPAGQPQHF. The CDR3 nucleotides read TGTGCCAGCAGCTTAGAGGGGCCGGCGGGTCAGCCCCAGCATTTT. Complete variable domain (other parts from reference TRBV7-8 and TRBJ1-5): GAGVSQSPRYKVAKRGQDVALRCDPISGHVSLFWYQQALGQGPEFLTYFQNEAQLDKSGLPSDRFFAERPEGSVSTLKIQRTQQEDSAVYLCASSLEGPAGQPQHFGDGTRLSIL.

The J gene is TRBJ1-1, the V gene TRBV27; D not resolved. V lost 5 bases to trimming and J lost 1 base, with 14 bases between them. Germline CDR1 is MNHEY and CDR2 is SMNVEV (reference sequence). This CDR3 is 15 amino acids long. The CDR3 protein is CASSQSGWGNTEAFF. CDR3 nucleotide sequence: TGTGCCAGCAGTCAGAGTGGGTGGGGGAACACTGAAGCTTTCTTT.

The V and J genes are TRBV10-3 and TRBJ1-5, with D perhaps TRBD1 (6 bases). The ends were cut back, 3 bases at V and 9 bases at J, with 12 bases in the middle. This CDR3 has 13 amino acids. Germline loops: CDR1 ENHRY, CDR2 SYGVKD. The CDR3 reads CAISDSTGSPQHF. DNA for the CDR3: TGTGCCATCAGTGACTCGACAGGTTCGCCCCAGCATTTT.

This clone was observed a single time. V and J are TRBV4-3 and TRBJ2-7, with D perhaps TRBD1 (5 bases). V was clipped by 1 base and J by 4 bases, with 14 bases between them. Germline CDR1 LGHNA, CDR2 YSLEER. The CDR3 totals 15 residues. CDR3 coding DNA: TGCGCCAGCAGCCAAGGTGCCAGGGAAAATTACGAGCAGTACTTC. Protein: CASSQGARENYEQYF.

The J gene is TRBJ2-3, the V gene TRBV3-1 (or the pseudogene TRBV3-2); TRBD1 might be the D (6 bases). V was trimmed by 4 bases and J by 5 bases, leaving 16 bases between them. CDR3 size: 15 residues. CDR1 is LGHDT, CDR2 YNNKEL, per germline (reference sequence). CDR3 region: CASSPRTVLRDTQYF. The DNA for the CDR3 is TGTGCCAGCAGCCCCCGGACAGTCCTCAGAGATACGCAGTATTTT.

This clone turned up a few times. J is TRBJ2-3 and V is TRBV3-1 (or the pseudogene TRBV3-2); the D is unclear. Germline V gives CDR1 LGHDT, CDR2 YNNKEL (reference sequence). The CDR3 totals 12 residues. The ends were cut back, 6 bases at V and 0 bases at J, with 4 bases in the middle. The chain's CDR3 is CASRASTDTQYF. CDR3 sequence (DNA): TGTGCCAGCAGGGCTAGCACAGATACGCAGTATTTT.

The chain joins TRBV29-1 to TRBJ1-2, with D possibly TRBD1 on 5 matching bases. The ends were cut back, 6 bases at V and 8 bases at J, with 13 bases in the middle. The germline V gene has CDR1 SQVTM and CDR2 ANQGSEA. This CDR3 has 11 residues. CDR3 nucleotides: TGCAGCGTGGTAACAGGCCTCGGCTACACCTTC. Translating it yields CSVVTGLGYTF.

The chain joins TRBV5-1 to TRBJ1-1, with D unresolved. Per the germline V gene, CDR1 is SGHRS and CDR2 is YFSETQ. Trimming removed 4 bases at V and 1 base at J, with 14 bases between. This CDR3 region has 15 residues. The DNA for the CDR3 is TGCGCCAGCAGCGGAGCAGGCACTCCGAACACTGAAGCTTTCTTT. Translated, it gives CASSGAGTPNTEAFF.

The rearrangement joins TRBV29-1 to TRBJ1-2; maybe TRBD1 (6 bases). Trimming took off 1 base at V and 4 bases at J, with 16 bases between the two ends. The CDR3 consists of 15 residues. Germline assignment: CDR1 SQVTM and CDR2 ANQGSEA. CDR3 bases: TGCAGCGTTGAAGCCCGGGGGGGGCACATCTATGGCTACACCTTC. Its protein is CSVEARGGHIYGYTF.

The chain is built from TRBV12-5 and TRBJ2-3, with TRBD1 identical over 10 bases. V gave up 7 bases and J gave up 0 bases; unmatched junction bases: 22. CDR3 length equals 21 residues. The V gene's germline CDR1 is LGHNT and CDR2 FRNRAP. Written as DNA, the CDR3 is TGTGCTAGTGCCAGGGGACAGGGGAAGATCGATAGCGGGATCAGCACAGATACGCAGTATTTT. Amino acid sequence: CASARGQGKIDSGISTDTQYF.